These T cell receptor beta chains were read from a single sample in a study of T cells in Graves' hyperthyroidism and ophthalmopathy. From the multiplex PCR reads, TCRdb called clonotypes with MiXCR, one entry per CDR3 protein. The profile shows under 350,000 distinct CDR3 sequences, 15% to 20% of them singletons. Sequencing was done on a sample of blood. These receptors all stem from a woman in her fifties or sixties with Graves' ophthalmopathy. Both conserved end residues are part of each CDR3. D genes are given only for firm matches. Clone size is shown for a subset of rows, as once, few, many or a class of expanded clone.

d_call clone_size j_call v_call cdr3_aa cdr3_nt
TRBD2 few TRBJ2-7 TRBV4-1 CASSAELAGVAEQYF TGCGCCAGCAGCGCTGAACTAGCGGGAGTGGCCGAGCAGTACTTC
TRBD2 NA TRBJ2-1 TRBV4-1 CASSQDMVSGRRNEQFF TGCGCCAGCAGCCAAGATATGGTGAGCGGGAGACGTAATGAGCAGTTCTTC
TRBD2 NA TRBJ2-2 TRBV7-9 CASSLYPGTSGKTTGELFF TGTGCCAGCAGCTTATACCCCGGGACTAGCGGGAAAACCACCGGGGAGCTGTTTTTT
NA few TRBJ1-2 TRBV30 CAWSHTIHRENYGYTF TGTGCCTGGAGCCACACGATACACAGGGAAAACTATGGCTACACCTTC
TRBD1 NA TRBJ1-4 TRBV4-3 CASSQGTGDEKLFF TGCGCCAGCAGCCAAGGGACAGGGGATGAAAAACTGTTTTTT
NA many TRBJ2-5 TRBV7-3 CASSLVREETQYF TGTGCCAGCAGCTTAGTTAGGGAAGAGACCCAGTACTTC
NA NA TRBJ2-1 TRBV20-1 CSASRRGHNEQFF TGCAGTGCATCCCGTAGGGGACACAATGAGCAGTTCTTC
NA NA TRBJ2-7 TRBV28 CASSLWAIDSGEQYF TGTGCCAGCAGTTTATGGGCGATAGATTCCGGCGAGCAGTACTTC
TRBD2 NA TRBJ2-1 TRBV9 CASSPTAGGPYNEQFF TGTGCCAGCAGCCCCACGGCGGGAGGGCCCTACAATGAGCAGTTCTTC
NA few TRBJ1-6 TRBV28 CASSSAGTYNSPLHF TGTGCCAGCAGTTCAGCAGGGACGTATAATTCACCCCTCCACTTT
NA few TRBJ2-7 TRBV5-1 CASSFLTGGYEQYF TGCGCCAGCAGCTTTCTAACAGGCGGCTACGAGCAGTACTTC
NA many TRBJ1-1 TRBV10-3 CAISGQKSTEAFF TGTGCCATCAGTGGACAAAAAAGCACTGAAGCTTTCTTT
NA NA TRBJ2-5 TRBV29-1 CSVYGAQETQYF TGCAGCGTTTACGGAGCGCAAGAGACCCAGTACTTC
TRBD2 many TRBJ2-1 TRBV7-9 CASSSGGGARSGNEQFF TGTGCCAGCAGCTCCGGGGGGGGAGCCAGATCGGGTAATGAGCAGTTCTTC
NA NA TRBJ1-5 TRBV19 CASSIGRRDTINQPQHF TGTGCCAGTAGTATTGGAAGAAGGGACACTATTAATCAGCCCCAGCATTTT
NA many TRBJ1-1 TRBV6-2/TRBV6-3 CASSREIEQSEAFF TGTGCCAGCAGCCGCGAGATTGAGCAATCTGAAGCTTTCTTT
NA many TRBJ1-2 TRBV27 CASSYRTPYEGYTF TGTGCCAGCAGTTATCGGACACCCTACGAAGGCTACACCTTC
TRBD2 many TRBJ2-3 TRBV12-3/TRBV12-4 CASSLGGATADTQYF TGTGCCAGCAGCCTCGGGGGGGCAACGGCAGATACGCAGTATTTT
NA NA TRBJ2-2 TRBV9 CASSVRTDPGELFF TGTGCCAGCAGCGTAAGGACCGATCCCGGGGAGCTGTTTTTT
TRBD2 NA TRBJ2-3 TRBV28 CASSLGTSGQDTQYF TGTGCCAGCAGCCTCGGGACTAGCGGCCAAGATACGCAGTATTTT
NA once TRBJ2-2 TRBV7-3 CASSPNSGPNTGELFF TGCGCCAGCAGCCCAAACAGCGGCCCCAACACCGGGGAGCTGTTTTTT
NA many TRBJ2-3 TRBV7-2 CASHLVLGTGGTDTQYF TGTGCCAGCCACCTAGTCCTAGGAACTGGAGGTACAGATACGCAGTATTTT
NA few TRBJ2-5 TRBV20-1 CSASSLAGTEPLVTQYF TGCAGTGCTAGCTCACTCGCAGGGACTGAGCCTTTGGTGACCCAGTACTTC
NA NA TRBJ1-3 TRBV12-3/TRBV12-4 CASSPPVASGNTIYF TGTGCCAGCAGTCCCCCCGTTGCATCTGGAAACACCATATATTTT